These T cell receptor beta chains were read from a single sample in a study of T cell repertoires in cytomegalovirus infection. One entry per CDR3 protein results from TCRdb running MiXCR on the reads. The sample yields approximately 500,000 distinct CDR3 sequences, 16% seen once. Sequenced input: CD8+ T cells from PBMCs. The receptors were sampled from a human donor in good health (CMV status not recorded). Some clones in this sample may be carry-over from other donors' samples. The CDR3 runs from the conserved cysteine through the conserved F or W. D genes are given only for firm matches. Clone sizes are given selectively: once, few, many, or a class where the clone is expanded.

CASSLVPTDTQYF TGTGCCAGCAGCTTGGTACCCACAGATACGCAGTATTTT - many TRBJ2-3 TRBV7-6
CASSPTGQLNSPLHF TGTGCCAGCAGCCCAACGGGACAGCTTAATTCACCCCTCCACTTT TRBD1 few TRBJ1-6 TRBV6-5
CASRPWTSAGYNEQFF TGTGCCAGCCGCCCTTGGACTAGCGCGGGATACAATGAGCAGTTCTTC TRBD2 - TRBJ2-1 TRBV6-6
CASSPGGSGYTF TGTGCCAGCAGCCCCGGAGGGAGTGGCTACACCTTC - few TRBJ1-2 TRBV5-4
CASSPGQLTSYGYTF TGCGCCAGCAGCCCCGGACAGCTCACTTCATATGGCTACACCTTC - few TRBJ1-2 TRBV4-1
CASSLTVNNYGYTF TGTGCAAGCAGCTTAACAGTGAATAACTATGGCTACACCTTC - - TRBJ1-2 TRBV7-9
CASSLLGLSTDTQYF TGTGCCAGCAGCCTGTTAGGGCTATCCACAGATACGCAGTATTTT - few TRBJ2-3 TRBV6-8
CASSKKGPTNTGELFF TGTGCCAGCAGCAAAAAGGGACCCACGAACACCGGGGAGCTGTTTTTT - many TRBJ2-2 TRBV7-9
CSASGLAGVFGREQFF TGCAGTGCTTCGGGACTAGCGGGAGTCTTCGGTCGTGAGCAGTTCTTC TRBD2 few TRBJ2-1 TRBV20-1
CASTRRLARDTQYF TGTGCCAGCACCAGAAGACTAGCAAGAGATACGCAGTATTTT TRBD2 many TRBJ2-3 TRBV6-1
CATRRSGTTDTQYF TGTGCCACCAGGAGAAGCGGAACCACAGATACGCAGTATTTT - - TRBJ2-3 TRBV15
CASSRTSAYETYF TGTGCCAGCAGTAGGACTAGTGCCTACGAGACGTACTTC TRBD2 - TRBJ2-7 TRBV2
CASSPGSGGHSYEQYF TGTGCCAGCTCACCCGGATCGGGAGGCCACTCCTACGAGCAGTACTTC TRBD2 - TRBJ2-7 TRBV18
CASRGGLPDTQYF TGTGCCAGCAGGGGGGGACTGCCGGATACGCAGTATTTT - - TRBJ2-3 TRBV2
CASSRNEDGASTDTQYF TGCGCCAGCAGTCGAAACGAAGACGGAGCTAGCACAGATACGCAGTATTTT - many TRBJ2-3 TRBV10-2
CASSQVGALSEYGYTF TGTGCCAGCAGCCAAGTAGGGGCTCTCTCAGAATATGGCTACACCTTC - many TRBJ1-2 TRBV14
CSASPDREDYGYTF TGCAGTGCTAGTCCGGACAGGGAGGACTATGGCTACACCTTC TRBD1 few TRBJ1-2 TRBV20-1
CATSSLSTDTQYF TGTGCCACCAGCAGCCTTAGCACAGATACGCAGTATTTT - few TRBJ2-3 TRBV15
CASSLEQGAYSNQPQHF TGTGCCAGCAGCTTAGAACAGGGGGCCTATAGCAATCAGCCCCAGCATTTT TRBD1 many TRBJ1-5 TRBV7-2
CASSLAAGAGEQYF TGTGCCAGCAGCTTGGCCGCGGGAGCTGGCGAGCAGTACTTC TRBD2 few TRBJ2-7 TRBV5-5
CASSFHPGSPDTQYF TGTGCCAGCAGTTTCCACCCCGGGAGCCCAGATACGCAGTATTTT - - TRBJ2-3 TRBV6-6
CSVEDGTGRMANYGYTF TGCAGCGTCGAAGATGGGACAGGGAGGATGGCTAACTATGGCTACACCTTC TRBD1 - TRBJ1-2 TRBV29-1
CASSLRGSLQETQYF TGTGCCAGCAGCTTACGAGGCAGTCTCCAAGAGACCCAGTACTTC - many TRBJ2-5 TRBV7-8
CASSQAQDEQFF TGCGCCAGCAGCCAAGCCCAAGATGAGCAGTTCTTC - - TRBJ2-1 TRBV4-1
CSARGWTGPNTDTQYF TGCAGTGCCAGAGGTTGGACAGGGCCAAACACAGATACGCAGTATTTT TRBD1 - TRBJ2-3 TRBV20-1
CSARGTSGGAVKDTQYF TGCAGTGCTAGAGGGACTAGCGGGGGGGCGGTAAAAGATACGCAGTATTTT TRBD2 - TRBJ2-3 TRBV20-1
CASSLAGDWETQYF TGTGCCAGCAGCTTAGCGGGAGATTGGGAGACCCAGTACTTC TRBD2 many TRBJ2-5 TRBV7-3
CASSFFSDPQETQYF TGTGCCAGCAGCTTCTTCAGCGACCCCCAAGAGACCCAGTACTTC - - TRBJ2-5 TRBV5-5
CASSSPTSGTSTDTQYF TGTGCCAGCAGCTCACCGACTAGCGGGACTAGCACAGATACGCAGTATTTT TRBD2 many TRBJ2-3 TRBV7-3
CASKTGGYGYTF TGTGCCAGCAAGACAGGGGGCTATGGCTACACCTTC TRBD1 many TRBJ1-2 TRBV27
CASSFGLAATDTQYF TGTGCCAGCAGCTTCGGGCTAGCGGCCACAGATACGCAGTATTTT TRBD2 many TRBJ2-3 TRBV11-3
CASQGPRGAFF TGTGCCAGCCAGGGACCCAGAGGAGCTTTCTTT - many TRBJ1-1 TRBV2
CASSQDRGGHRDTEAFF TGTGCCAGCAGCCAAGATAGGGGGGGGCACCGGGACACTGAAGCTTTCTTT - - TRBJ1-1 TRBV3-1
CASSSWDTSGNTIYF TGTGCCAGCAGTTCCTGGGACACCTCTGGAAACACCATATATTTT - many TRBJ1-3 TRBV6-6
CASSPTKDQPQHF TGTGCCAGCAGTCCGACCAAAGATCAGCCCCAGCATTTT - - TRBJ1-5 TRBV27
CASSLPATPYEQYF TGTGCCAGCAGCCTGCCGGCTACCCCCTACGAGCAGTACTTC - many TRBJ2-7 TRBV7-2
CASSEGVSPLYEQYF TGTGCCAGTAGTGAGGGGGTATCTCCTCTCTACGAGCAGTACTTC - many TRBJ2-7 TRBV19
CASRTSRGKDTQYF TGTGCCAGTAGGACTAGCCGGGGGAAAGATACGCAGTATTTT TRBD2 - TRBJ2-3 TRBV19
CAISPTDPANTEAFF TGTGCCATCAGCCCGACGGACCCGGCGAACACTGAAGCTTTCTTT - - TRBJ1-1 TRBV10-3
CASSFSRGSSYEQYF TGTGCCAGCAGCTTCTCCCGGGGGAGCTCCTACGAGCAGTACTTC - many TRBJ2-7 TRBV7-2
CASSVGQDLSYEQYF TGTGCCAGCAGCGTAGGACAGGACCTCTCCTACGAGCAGTACTTC - - TRBJ2-7 TRBV9
CASSLPGDYGYTF TGTGCCAGCAGCTTACCAGGGGACTATGGCTACACCTTC - many TRBJ1-2 TRBV7-9
CASSFLGWDSGNTIYF TGTGCCAGCAGTTTCTTAGGGTGGGACTCTGGAAACACCATATATTTT - - TRBJ1-3 TRBV28
CASSPGGREQYF TGTGCCAGCAGCCCGGGGGGGCGCGAGCAGTACTTC TRBD2 many TRBJ2-7 TRBV6-2/TRBV6-3
CASSVELGAYGYTF TGTGCCAGCAGCGTAGAACTGGGCGCCTATGGCTACACCTTC - few TRBJ1-2 TRBV9
CASSLGDSVLQYF TGTGCCAGCAGCTTAGGGGACTCCGTACTTCAGTACTTC - many TRBJ2-4 TRBV7-2
CASTTGTVGELFF TGTGCCAGCACGACCGGGACAGTCGGGGAGCTGTTTTTT TRBD1 many TRBJ2-2 TRBV27
CASSGGQRHNEQFF TGCGCCAGCAGCGGGGGACAGCGCCACAATGAGCAGTTCTTC - few TRBJ2-1 TRBV10-2
CASSHKVETSGKAEQFF TGTGCCAGCAGCCATAAAGTCGAGACTAGCGGGAAGGCTGAGCAGTTCTTC TRBD2 - TRBJ2-1 TRBV3-1
CASSLANEKLFF TGTGCCAGCAGCTTAGCCAATGAAAAACTGTTTTTT - many TRBJ1-4 TRBV7-9
CASSFATGEANYGYTF TGTGCCAGCAGCTTTGCGACAGGCGAAGCTAACTATGGCTACACCTTC - many TRBJ1-2 TRBV5-5
CAVQGDGYTF TGTGCCGTCCAGGGGGATGGCTACACCTTC TRBD1 - TRBJ1-2 TRBV2
CAFQEERQKTQYF TGTGCCTTTCAGGAAGAAAGGCAGAAGACCCAGTACTTC - few TRBJ2-5 TRBV2
CASSLGVGYNEQFF TGTGCCAGCAGCTTAGGTGTAGGGTACAATGAGCAGTTCTTC - - TRBJ2-1 TRBV13
CASSLASADLYGYTF TGTGCCAGCAGCTTAGCGTCGGCGGACCTCTATGGCTACACCTTC - few TRBJ1-2 TRBV7-9
CASSSGIAGPYNEQFF TGTGCCAGCAGCTCGGGGATAGCGGGGCCTTACAATGAGCAGTTCTTC TRBD2 few TRBJ2-1 TRBV7-3
CASSPSEDNRRAYEQYF TGTGCCAGCAGTCCATCGGAGGACAACAGAAGGGCCTACGAGCAGTACTTC - many TRBJ2-7 TRBV12-3/TRBV12-4
CASSLFGELFF TGTGCCAGCAGTTTATTCGGGGAGCTGTTTTTT - many TRBJ2-2 TRBV27